A single sample is the source of the 2 T cell receptor beta chains below, sequenced in a study of beta chain features in type 1 diabetes. Overall study findings and caveats: In every one of the four CD4+ subsets, TCRB CDR3s were moderately but significantly shorter in Type 1 diabetes patients.

Expressed TCRB transcripts were sequenced after all isolated RNA was converted to cDNA. Repertoires were generated with immunoSEQ multiplex PCR, while TCRdb's copy carries only in-frame clones and drops some. The sample consists of a few hundred thousand clones, roughly 13% of them appearing once. Antigens for these TCRs are unknown. Sample: naive CD4+ T cells from blood. The receptors here all came from a woman aged 18-29 years with type 1 diabetes.

This clone came up a few times. The chain recombines TRBV19 with TRBJ2-7; 7 bases are shared with TRBD1. The CDR3 is made up of 14 amino acids. The V and J ends lost 4 bases and 1 base, in that order; junction bases with no gene match: 4. The germline V gene encodes CDR1 LNHDA and CDR2 SQIVND (reference sequence). CDR3 nucleotides: TGTGCCAGTAGTACCACAGGGGAGTCCTACGAGCAGTACTTC. This codes for CASSTTGESYEQYF.

The chain links TRBV19 to TRBJ2-7; D is unresolved. Trimming took 4 bases from V and 5 from J, leaving 9 bases between them. The CDR3 loop spans 12 amino acids. Germline V gene sequence: CDR1 LNHDA, CDR2 SQIVND (reference sequence). CDR3 region: CASSTRTDEQYF. The CDR3 DNA reads as TGTGCCAGTAGTACGCGTACAGACGAGCAGTACTTC.